The next 24 T cell receptor beta chains were all read from a single sample in a study of shared clonotypes between healthy human individuals. Naivety among CD8 cells was defined by CD45RO negativity and positive CCR7 selection, thereby excluding terminally differentiated effector memory CD45RA+ cells. Some clones are missing from TCRdb's copy, which holds only in-frame ones; the method was immunoSEQ multiplex PCR. The repertoire has 2 million to 2.5 million clones, roughly 91% of them found once; the top ten carry more than 1.5%. Sequencing was carried out using naive CD8+ T cells from PBMCs. The receptors originated from a young man in good health. Some clones in this sample may be carry-over from other donors' samples.

The chain is built from TRBV5-1 and TRBJ2-7, with 7 bases matching TRBD1. Germline V gene data show CDR1 as SGHRS and CDR2 as YFSETQ. The CDR3 is made up of 15 amino acids. With V trimmed by 3 bases and J by 1 base, 7 bases remained unmatched. The CDR3, as DNA: TGCGCCAGCAGCTCAGACCCGACAGGGTCCTACGAGCAGTACTTC. Translation gives CASSSDPTGSYEQYF.

As to this clone: In the same sample, other DNA sequences code for this CDR3. For the CDR3, the DNA is TGTGCCAGCAGAGGACAGGGGTCCTACAATGAGCAGTTCTTC. This codes for CASRGQGSYNEQFF. The rearrangement joins TRBV6-1 to TRBJ2-1, with TRBD1 identical over 9 bases. The V segment lost 6 bases and the J segment 1 base; nucleotides outside the gene matches: 1. Germline-derived CDR1 and CDR2 are MNHNS and SASEGT. This CDR3 region has 14 residues.

Details on this clone: The same CDR3 arises from other DNA sequences in this sample as well. The J gene is TRBJ2-1, the V gene TRBV9; D may be TRBD2 (5 bases). Trimming removed 2 bases from V and 4 bases from J, with 13 bases in between. The CDR3 is 15 amino acids. CDR1 and CDR2 (germline): SGDLS, YYNGEE. The CDR3 DNA reads as TGTGCCAGCAGCGTCGAGGGAATAACGTACAATGAGCAGTTCTTC. It is translated as CASSVEGITYNEQFF.

This chain connects TRBV29-1 to TRBJ2-6; D remains unclear. Trimming shortened V by 0 bases and J by 0 bases, and 6 bases separated the two germline ends. This CDR3 region has 15 residues. The germline V gene has CDR1 SQVTM and CDR2 ANQGSEA. The CDR3 coding sequence is TGCAGCGTTGAAGATCGGCTCTCTGGGGCCAACGTCCTGACTTTC. Protein product: CSVEDRLSGANVLTF.

V and J are TRBV27 and TRBJ2-1, with 7 bases lining up with TRBD1. Trimming removed 8 bases from V and 4 bases from J; junction bases left unmatched: 8. Germline V gene data show CDR1 as MNHEY and CDR2 as SMNVEV (reference sequence). There are 14 residues in the CDR3. In DNA form, the CDR3 reads TGTGCCAGCGGGTCCCGGGACAGTTACAATGAGCAGTTCTTC. It codes for CASGSRDSYNEQFF.

The rearrangement joins TRBV28 to TRBJ1-5; no firm D call. V lost 0 bases to trimming and J lost 1 base, with 7 bases between them. The CDR3 spans 15 residues. The germline gives CDR1 MDHEN, CDR2 SYDVKM. CDR3 residues: CASSLWGMSNQPQHF. Here the CDR3 DNA reads TGTGCCAGCAGTTTATGGGGGATGAGCAATCAGCCCCAGCATTTT. The full variable domain, its missing parts supplied by reference TRBV28 and TRBJ1-5, is DVKVTQSSRYLVKRTGEKVFLECVQDMDHENMFWYRQDPGLGLRLIYFSYDVKMKEKGDIPEGYSVSREKKERFSLILESASTNQTSMYLCASSLWGMSNQPQHFGDGTRLSIL.

The chain is built from TRBV6-6 and TRBJ1-2; 9 nucleotides agree with TRBD1. CDR3 size: 16 residues. From germline, CDR1 is MNHNY and CDR2 SVGAGI (reference sequence). V shed 5 bases and J 8 bases; nucleotides not matched to a gene: 15. The CDR3 sequence: CASSGRTGEPPHGYTF. CDR3 sequence (DNA): TGTGCCAGCAGTGGCCGGACAGGGGAGCCCCCTCACGGCTACACCTTC.

This chain connects TRBV19 to TRBJ2-1, with 7 bases lining up with TRBD2. Germline V gene lookup returns CDR1 LNHDA and CDR2 SQIVND (reference sequence). The CDR3 has 16 residues. With 5 bases clipped from V and 4 bases from J, the junction kept 11 bases outside the gene matches. CDR3 DNA sequence: TGTGCCAGTAGTCCGCGGGGCGGGAGCAAATACAATGAGCAGTTCTTC. Translating gives CASSPRGGSKYNEQFF.

Only a few counts were recorded for this clone. Different DNA sequences within this sample yield the same CDR3. The genes are TRBV29-1 and TRBJ1-5; perhaps TRBD1 as D (6 bases). Germline values: CDR1 SQVTM, CDR2 ANQGSEA. The CDR3 is made up of 12 amino acids. V lost 6 bases and J 5 bases, leaving 11 bases between the germline ends. CDR3 DNA: TGCAGCGTACAGGGTCCAGATCAGCCCCAGCATTTT. Its translation: CSVQGPDQPQHF.

The chain links TRBV28 to TRBJ2-5, with 13 bases lining up with TRBD2. Per the germline V gene, CDR1 is MDHEN and CDR2 is SYDVKM. CDR3 size: 16 residues. J lost 5 bases, V lost 4 bases, and 7 bases had no gene match. The CDR3 nucleotides are TGTGCCAGCAGTTCTACTAGCGGGAGGGTGGGTGAGACCCAGTACTTC. Residues: CASSSTSGRVGETQYF.

V usage is TRBV30 and J usage is TRBJ2-3, with 9 bases fitting TRBD1. The CDR3 contains 16 residues. Germline assignment: CDR1 GTSNPN and CDR2 SVGIG (reference sequence). J lost 2 bases, V lost 0 bases, and 6 bases had no gene match. The CDR3 spells CAWSVRDRVPTDTQYF. CDR3 in DNA: TGTGCCTGGAGTGTGAGGGACAGGGTGCCCACAGATACGCAGTATTTT.

This clone was counted once. J is TRBJ2-5 and V is TRBV28; 13 nucleotides match TRBD2. CDR3 size: 14 residues. Germline values: CDR1 MDHEN, CDR2 SYDVKM. V lost 10 bases to trimming and J lost 3 bases; unmatched junction nucleotides: 5. The CDR3 is CAINGLAGEETQYF. The CDR3 DNA follows: TGTGCCATAAACGGACTAGCGGGGGAAGAGACCCAGTACTTC.

The rearrangement joins TRBV4-1 to TRBJ2-7; D is unresolved. The CDR3 runs to 14 residues. Germline CDR1 reads MGHRA; CDR2 reads YSYEKL. Trimming shortened V by 0 bases and J by 6 bases, and 12 bases separated the two germline ends. Here the CDR3 DNA reads TGCGCCAGCAGCCAAGATCCCTCTATGGGCGAGCAGTACTTC. Translated, it gives CASSQDPSMGEQYF.

Here the CDR3 reads CASSIHRDREAYEQYF. CDR3 coding DNA: TGTGCCAGCAGCATCCACCGGGACAGGGAAGCCTACGAGCAGTACTTC. The chain combines TRBV7-6 with TRBJ2-7; 9 bases agree with TRBD1. CDR3 length: 16 amino acids. CDR1 is SGHVS and CDR2 is FNYEAQ in the germline V gene. V lost 5 bases and J lost 2; bases outside the gene matches: 10.

The V call is TRBV28, the J call TRBJ2-1, with TRBD1 identical over 7 bases. There are 14 residues in the CDR3. V lost 6 bases to trimming and J lost 5 bases; unmatched junction nucleotides: 7. Germline CDR1 and CDR2: MDHEN and SYDVKM. Written as DNA, the CDR3 is TGTGCCAGCAGGGGGACAGCGCCAAACAATGAGCAGTTCTTC. Protein product: CASRGTAPNNEQFF.

The chain links TRBV28 to TRBJ2-7; a weak D match, TRBD2 (6 bases). Germline-derived CDR1 and CDR2 are MDHEN and SYDVKM. The CDR3 extends over 13 amino acids. Trimming pared 6 bases from V and 0 bases from J, leaving 9 bases between. The CDR3 DNA sequence: TGTGCCAGCAGGGGACTCGCCTCCTACGAGCAGTACTTC. Its translation: CASRGLASYEQYF.

J is TRBJ2-2 and V is TRBV7-9; 8 bases are shared with TRBD1. The CDR3 loop spans 17 amino acids. Germline loops: CDR1 SEHNR, CDR2 FQNEAQ (reference sequence). V shed 5 bases and J 3 bases; nucleotides not matched to a gene: 11. The CDR3 reads CASSHPQGAFHTGELFF. CDR3 DNA: TGTGCCAGCAGCCATCCTCAGGGGGCGTTCCACACCGGGGAGCTGTTTTTT.

This clone was detected only a few times. The chain couples TRBV10-1 to TRBJ1-1; D is unclear. The germline V and J ends were trimmed by 9 bases and 3 bases, with 14 bases remaining between them. This CDR3 spans 13 amino acids. CDR1 is WNHNN and CDR2 is SYGVQD in the germline V gene (reference sequence). CDR3: CASQLGAYTEAFF. The CDR3 bases are TGCGCCAGTCAACTTGGCGCGTACACTGAAGCTTTCTTT.

This chain uses TRBV11-2 with TRBJ2-2; 7 nucleotides match TRBD1. The CDR3 spans 15 residues. The V gene end was trimmed by 5 bases and the J gene end by 4 bases; junction bases not matched to a gene: 7. Germline V gene lookup returns CDR1 SGHAT and CDR2 FQNNGV. The CDR3 DNA is TGTGCCAGCAGCCACCGGGACAGCTCCACCGGGGAGCTGTTTTTT. Amino acid sequence: CASSHRDSSTGELFF.

The chain employs TRBV7-9 and TRBJ1-2; D unresolved. Germline values: CDR1 SEHNR, CDR2 FQNEAQ (reference sequence). With 4 bases removed from V and 0 bases from J, the gap between germline ends came to 9 bases. The CDR3 has 14 residues. CDR3 protein: CASSWPQTNYGYTF. The CDR3 DNA sequence: TGTGCCAGCAGCTGGCCCCAGACTAACTATGGCTACACCTTC. Complete variable domain (other parts from reference TRBV7-9 and TRBJ1-2): DTGVSQNPRHKITKRGQNVTFRCDPISEHNRLYWYRQTLGQGPEFLTYFQNEAQLEKSRLLSDRFSAERPKGSFSTLEIQRTEQGDSAMYLCASSWPQTNYGYTFGSGTRLTVV.

The chain employs TRBV5-4 and TRBJ1-2; 9 positions agree with TRBD1. J lost 3 bases, V lost 9 bases, and 6 bases had no gene match. From germline, CDR1 is SGHNT and CDR2 YYREEE (reference sequence). This CDR3 has 13 residues. In nucleotides, the CDR3 is TGTGCCACCACAGGGGGCGAGGACTATGGCTACACCTTC. This encodes CATTGGEDYGYTF.

V is TRBV7-9 and J is TRBJ2-5; TRBD1 might be the D (6 bases). The germline CDR1 and CDR2 sequences are SEHNR and FQNEAQ (reference sequence). The CDR3 spans 14 residues. V gave up 2 bases and J gave up 5 bases, with 12 bases separating them. Here the CDR3 reads CASSLPGAVETQYF. CDR3 in DNA: TGTGCCAGCAGCTTACCAGGGGCGGTTGAGACCCAGTACTTC.

The chain recombines TRBV11-2 with TRBJ2-1, with D possibly being TRBD1 (6 bases). The CDR3 spans 15 residues. Germline CDR1 and CDR2: SGHAT and FQNNGV. The germline V and J ends were trimmed by 5 bases and 5 bases, with 16 bases remaining between them. CDR3 coding DNA: TGTGCCAGCAGCCTTTCGAGGGACAACAACAATGAGCAGTTCTTC. It translates to CASSLSRDNNNEQFF.

V gene TRBV15 combines with J gene TRBJ1-3; 7 bases agree with TRBD1. V dropped 10 bases and J dropped 0; count of bases not matched to a gene: 6. This CDR3 spans 14 amino acids. Germline CDR1 LNHNV, CDR2 YYDKDF (reference sequence). CDR3 coding DNA: TGTGCCATCCCGGGACAGAACTCTGGAAACACCATATATTTT. Translated: CAIPGQNSGNTIYF.